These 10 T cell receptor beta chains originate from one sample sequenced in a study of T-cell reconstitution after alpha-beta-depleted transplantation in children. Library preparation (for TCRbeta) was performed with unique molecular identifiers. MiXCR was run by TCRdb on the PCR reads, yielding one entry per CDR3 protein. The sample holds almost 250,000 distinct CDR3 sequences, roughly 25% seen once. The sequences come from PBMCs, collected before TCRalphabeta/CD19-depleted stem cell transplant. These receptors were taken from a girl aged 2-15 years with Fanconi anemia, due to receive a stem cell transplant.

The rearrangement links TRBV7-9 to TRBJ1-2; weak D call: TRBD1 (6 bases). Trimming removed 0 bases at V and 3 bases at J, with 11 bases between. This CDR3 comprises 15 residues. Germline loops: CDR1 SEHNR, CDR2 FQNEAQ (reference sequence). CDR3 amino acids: CASSLAGGTYYGYTF. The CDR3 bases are TGTGCCAGCAGCTTAGCGGGGGGCACCTACTATGGCTACACCTTC.

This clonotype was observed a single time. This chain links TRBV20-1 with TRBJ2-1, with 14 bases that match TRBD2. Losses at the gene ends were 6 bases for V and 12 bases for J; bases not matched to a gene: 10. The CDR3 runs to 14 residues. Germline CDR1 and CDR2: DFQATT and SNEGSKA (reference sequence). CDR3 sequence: CSARLAGGLVAQFF. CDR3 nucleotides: TGCAGTGCAAGACTAGCGGGGGGGCTGGTGGCGCAGTTCTTC.

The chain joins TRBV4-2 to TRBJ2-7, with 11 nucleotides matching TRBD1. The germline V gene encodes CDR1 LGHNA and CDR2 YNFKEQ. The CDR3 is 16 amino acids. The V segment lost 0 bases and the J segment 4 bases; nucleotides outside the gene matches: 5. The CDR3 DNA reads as TGTGCCAGCAGCCAAGAGGTTGGGACAGGGGGATACGAGCAGTACTTC. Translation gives CASSQEVGTGGYEQYF.

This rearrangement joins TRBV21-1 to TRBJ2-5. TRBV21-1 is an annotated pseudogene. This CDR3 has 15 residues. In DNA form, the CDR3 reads TGTGCCAGCAGCAAGGCGGTGGGGATGCAAGAGACCCAGTACTTC. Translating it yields CASSKAVGMQETQYF.

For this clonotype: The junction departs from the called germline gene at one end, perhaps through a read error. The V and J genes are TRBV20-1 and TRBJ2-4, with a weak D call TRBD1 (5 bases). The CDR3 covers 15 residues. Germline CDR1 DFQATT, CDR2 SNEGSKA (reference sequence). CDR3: CSVRWTRVAKNIQNF. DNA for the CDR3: TGCAGTGTTAGATGGACACGCGTTGCCAAAAACATTCAGAACTTC.

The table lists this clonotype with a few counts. The CDR3 sequence: CASSPSTGVGYGYTF. DNA for the CDR3: TGTGCCAGCAGTCCCTCGACAGGGGTTGGCTATGGCTACACCTTC. This chain links TRBV12-3 or TRBV12-4 with TRBJ1-2; 8 bases are shared with TRBD1. V lost 5 bases to trimming and J lost 4 bases; unmatched junction nucleotides: 9. The CDR3 is 15 residues long.

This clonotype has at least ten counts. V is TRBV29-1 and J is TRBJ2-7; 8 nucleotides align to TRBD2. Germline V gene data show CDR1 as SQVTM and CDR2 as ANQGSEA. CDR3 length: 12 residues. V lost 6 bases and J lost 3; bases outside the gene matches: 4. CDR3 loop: CSVLREGYEQYF. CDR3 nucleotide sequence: TGCAGCGTATTACGGGAGGGCTACGAGCAGTACTTC.

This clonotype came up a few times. DNA of the CDR3: TGTGCCAGCAGTGGACCCCCAGGGACCTCCTACGAGCAGTACTTC. This codes for CASSGPPGTSYEQYF. The V gene is TRBV2, the J gene TRBJ2-7; the D gene could be TRBD1 or TRBD2 (5 bases each). The CDR3 contains 15 residues. Germline CDR1 reads SNHLY; CDR2 reads FYNNEI. Trimming removed 4 bases from V and 0 bases from J, with 13 bases in between.

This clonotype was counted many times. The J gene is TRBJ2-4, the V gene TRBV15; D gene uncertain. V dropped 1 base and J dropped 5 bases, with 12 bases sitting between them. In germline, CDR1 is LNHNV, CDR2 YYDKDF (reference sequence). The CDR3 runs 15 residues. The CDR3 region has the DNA TGTGCCACCAGCAGAGCGAGGAGTAACGAAAACATTCAGTACTTC. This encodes CATSRARSNENIQYF. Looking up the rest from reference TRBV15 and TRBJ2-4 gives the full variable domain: DAMVIQNPRYQVTQFGKPVTLSCSQTLNHNVMYWYQQKSSQAPKLLFHYYDKDFNNEADTPDNFQSRRPNTSFCFLDIRSPGLGDTAMYLCATSRARSNENIQYFGAGTRLSVL.

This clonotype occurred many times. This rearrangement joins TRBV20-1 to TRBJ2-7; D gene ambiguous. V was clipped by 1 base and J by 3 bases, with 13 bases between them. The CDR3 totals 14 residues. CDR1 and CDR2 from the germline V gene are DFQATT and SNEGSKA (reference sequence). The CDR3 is CSARVPYSDYEQYF. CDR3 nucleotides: TGCAGTGCTAGAGTCCCGTACAGCGACTACGAGCAGTACTTC.